This TCR beta chain was captured in a study of molecular identifiers for immune sequencing clone quantification. General observations from the study: Spiked Jurkat TCR RNA equal to one cell could reportedly be picked out among one million naive cells.

This CDR3 is built from 13 residues. Germline V gives CDR1 KGHDR, CDR2 SFDVKD. Trimming cost V 3 bases and J 2 bases, with 6 bases left between them. The bulk TCR libraries were made with methods described before and with listed TCR primers. TCRdb reprocessed the PCR reads via MiXCR and lists one record per CDR3 protein. The table shows about 510,000 distinct CDR3 sequences, with about 25% occurring only once. This clonotype occurred a few times. No antigen is known for it. The chain recombines TRBV24-1 with TRBJ1-2; D remains ambiguous. This receptor was identified in a human donor in good health. Some libraries in this study had Jurkat cell RNA spiked in. The material sequenced was naive CD8+ T cells from blood, with Jurkat cell RNA spiked in. The subset was: FACS-sorted CD8+CD4-CCR7+CD45RA+ naive T cells. The chain's CDR3 is CATSDTGNYGYTF. The CDR3 region has the DNA TGTGCCACCAGTGATACCGGAAACTATGGCTACACCTTC.